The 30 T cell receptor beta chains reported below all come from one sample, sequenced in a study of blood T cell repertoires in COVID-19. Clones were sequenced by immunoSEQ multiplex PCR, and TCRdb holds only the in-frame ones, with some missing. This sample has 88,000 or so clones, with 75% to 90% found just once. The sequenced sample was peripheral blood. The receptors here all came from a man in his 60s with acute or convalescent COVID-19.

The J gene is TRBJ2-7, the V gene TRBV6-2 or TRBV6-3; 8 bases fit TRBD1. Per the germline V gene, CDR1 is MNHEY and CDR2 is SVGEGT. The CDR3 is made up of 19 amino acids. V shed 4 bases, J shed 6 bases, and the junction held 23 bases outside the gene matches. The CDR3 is CASSSTPGQASRGRLEQYF. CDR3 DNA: TGTGCCAGCAGTTCCACCCCGGGACAGGCCTCTCGGGGCCGCCTCGAGCAGTACTTC.

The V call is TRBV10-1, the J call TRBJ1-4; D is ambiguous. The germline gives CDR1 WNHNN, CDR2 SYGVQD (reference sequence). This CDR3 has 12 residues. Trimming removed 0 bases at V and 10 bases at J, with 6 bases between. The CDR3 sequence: CASSESPGKLFF. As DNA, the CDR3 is TGCGCCAGCAGTGAGTCCCCGGGAAAACTGTTTTTT.

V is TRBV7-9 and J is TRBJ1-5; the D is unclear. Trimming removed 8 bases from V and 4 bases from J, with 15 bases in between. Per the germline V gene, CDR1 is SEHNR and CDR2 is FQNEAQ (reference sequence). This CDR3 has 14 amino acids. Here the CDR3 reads CASGTDHRNQPQHF. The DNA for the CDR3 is TGTGCCAGCGGTACAGATCACCGGAATCAGCCCCAGCATTTT.

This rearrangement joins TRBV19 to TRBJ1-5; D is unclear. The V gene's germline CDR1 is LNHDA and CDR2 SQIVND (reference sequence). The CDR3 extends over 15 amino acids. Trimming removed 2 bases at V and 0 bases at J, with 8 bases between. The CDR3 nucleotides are TGTGCCAGTAGTATATACGGTTATAGCAATCAGCCCCAGCATTTT. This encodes CASSIYGYSNQPQHF. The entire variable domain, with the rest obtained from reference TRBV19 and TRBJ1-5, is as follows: DGGITQSPKYLFRKEGQNVTLSCEQNLNHDAMYWYRQDPGQGLRLIYYSQIVNDFQKGDIAEGYSVSREKKESFPLTVTSAQKNPTAFYLCASSIYGYSNQPQHFGDGTRLSIL.

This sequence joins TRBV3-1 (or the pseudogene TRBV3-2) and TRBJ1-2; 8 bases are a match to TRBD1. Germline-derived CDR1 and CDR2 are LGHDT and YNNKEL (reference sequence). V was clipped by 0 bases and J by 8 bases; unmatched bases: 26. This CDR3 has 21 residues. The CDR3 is CASSQERGEDREPFGLRGYTF. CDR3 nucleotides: TGTGCCAGCAGCCAAGAGAGAGGGGAGGACAGGGAGCCTTTTGGTCTTAGGGGCTACACCTTC.

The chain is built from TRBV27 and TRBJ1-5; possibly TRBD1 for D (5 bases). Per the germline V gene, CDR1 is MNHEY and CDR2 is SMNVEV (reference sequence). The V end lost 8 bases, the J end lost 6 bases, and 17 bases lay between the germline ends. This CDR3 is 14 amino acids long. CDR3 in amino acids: CASWRGGWGQPQHF. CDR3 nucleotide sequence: TGTGCCAGCTGGCGTGGGGGGTGGGGTCAGCCCCAGCATTTT.

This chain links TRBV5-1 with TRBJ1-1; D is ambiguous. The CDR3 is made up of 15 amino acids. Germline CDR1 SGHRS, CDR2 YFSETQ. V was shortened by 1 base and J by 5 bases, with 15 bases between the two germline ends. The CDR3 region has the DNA TGCGCCAGCAGCTTGAGTCGAGGGAGAACTACTGAAGCTTTCTTT. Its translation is CASSLSRGRTTEAFF.

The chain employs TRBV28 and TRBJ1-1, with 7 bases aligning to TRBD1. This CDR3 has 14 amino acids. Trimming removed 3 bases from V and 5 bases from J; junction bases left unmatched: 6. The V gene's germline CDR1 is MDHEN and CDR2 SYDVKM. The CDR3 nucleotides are TGTGCCAGCAGTTTGGAACAGGGGAGAACTGAAGCTTTCTTT. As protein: CASSLEQGRTEAFF. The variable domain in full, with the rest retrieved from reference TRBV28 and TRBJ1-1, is DVKVTQSSRYLVKRTGEKVFLECVQDMDHENMFWYRQDPGLGLRLIYFSYDVKMKEKGDIPEGYSVSREKKERFSLILESASTNQTSMYLCASSLEQGRTEAFFGQGTRLTVV.

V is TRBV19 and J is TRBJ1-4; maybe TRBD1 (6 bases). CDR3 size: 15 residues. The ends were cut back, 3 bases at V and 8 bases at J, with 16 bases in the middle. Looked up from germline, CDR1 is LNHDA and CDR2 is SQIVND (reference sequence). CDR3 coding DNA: TGTGCCAGTAGTATTGGGAGGGGGAGAGGCGAAAAACTGTTTTTT. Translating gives CASSIGRGRGEKLFF.

As DNA, the CDR3 is TGTGCCAGTCGGGGGGGGACAGGGGACTATGGCTACACCTTC. Translated: CASRGGTGDYGYTF. The rearrangement uses TRBV19 and TRBJ1-2, with 10 bases aligning to TRBD1. The V and J ends lost 8 bases and 3 bases, in that order; junction bases with no gene match: 6. The CDR3 is made up of 14 amino acids. Germline V lookup: CDR1 LNHDA, CDR2 SQIVND (reference sequence). The variable domain in full, with the rest retrieved from reference TRBV19 and TRBJ1-2, is DGGITQSPKYLFRKEGQNVTLSCEQNLNHDAMYWYRQDPGQGLRLIYYSQIVNDFQKGDIAEGYSVSREKKESFPLTVTSAQKNPTAFYLCASRGGTGDYGYTFGSGTRLTVV.

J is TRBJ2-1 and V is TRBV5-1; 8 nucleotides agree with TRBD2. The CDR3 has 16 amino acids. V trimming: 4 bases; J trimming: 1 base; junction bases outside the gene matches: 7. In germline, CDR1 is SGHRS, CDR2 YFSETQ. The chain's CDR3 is CASSPTSGPSYNEQFF. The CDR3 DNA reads TGCGCCAGCAGCCCAACTAGCGGCCCTTCCTACAATGAGCAGTTCTTC.

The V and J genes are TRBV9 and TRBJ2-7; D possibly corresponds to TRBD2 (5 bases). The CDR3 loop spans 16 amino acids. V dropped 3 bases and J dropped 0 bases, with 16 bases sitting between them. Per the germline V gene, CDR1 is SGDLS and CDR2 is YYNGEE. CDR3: CASSANPHGSSYEQYF. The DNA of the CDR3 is TGTGCCAGCAGCGCAAACCCACATGGGAGCTCCTACGAGCAGTACTTC.

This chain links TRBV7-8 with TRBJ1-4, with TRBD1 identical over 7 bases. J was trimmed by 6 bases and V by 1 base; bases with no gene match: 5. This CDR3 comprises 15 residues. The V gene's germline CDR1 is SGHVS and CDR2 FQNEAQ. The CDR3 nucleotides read TGTGCCAGCAGCTTAGGATATGGGACAGATGAAAAACTGTTTTTT. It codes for CASSLGYGTDEKLFF.

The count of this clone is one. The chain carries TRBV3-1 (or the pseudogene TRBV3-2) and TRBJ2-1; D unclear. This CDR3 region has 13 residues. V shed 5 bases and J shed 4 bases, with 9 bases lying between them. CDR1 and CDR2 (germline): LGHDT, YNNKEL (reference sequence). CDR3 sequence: CASSYGAYNEQFF. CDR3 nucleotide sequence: TGTGCCAGCAGCTACGGAGCTTACAATGAGCAGTTCTTC.

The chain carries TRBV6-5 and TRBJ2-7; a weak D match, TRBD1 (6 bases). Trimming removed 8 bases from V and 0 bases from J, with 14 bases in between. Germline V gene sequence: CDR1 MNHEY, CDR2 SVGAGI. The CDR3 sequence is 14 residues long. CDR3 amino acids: CASGRQVSSYEQYF. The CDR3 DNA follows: TGTGCCAGCGGAAGACAGGTGAGCTCCTACGAGCAGTACTTC.

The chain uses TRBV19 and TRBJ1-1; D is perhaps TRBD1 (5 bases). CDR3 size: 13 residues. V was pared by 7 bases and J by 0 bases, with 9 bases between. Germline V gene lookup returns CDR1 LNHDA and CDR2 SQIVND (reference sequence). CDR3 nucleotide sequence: TGTGCCAGTATTCGGGGGATGAACACTGAAGCTTTCTTT. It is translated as CASIRGMNTEAFF.

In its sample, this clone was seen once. The CDR3 here is CASNPRWSTGGEQYF. In DNA form, the CDR3 reads TGTGCCAGCAACCCCCGGTGGAGTACAGGGGGCGAGCAGTACTTC. The rearrangement joins TRBV6-2 or TRBV6-3 to TRBJ2-7, with 8 bases aligning to TRBD1. The V segment lost 7 bases and the J segment 6 bases; nucleotides outside the gene matches: 14. Germline V gene data show CDR1 as MNHEY and CDR2 as SVGEGT. The CDR3 is 15 residues long.

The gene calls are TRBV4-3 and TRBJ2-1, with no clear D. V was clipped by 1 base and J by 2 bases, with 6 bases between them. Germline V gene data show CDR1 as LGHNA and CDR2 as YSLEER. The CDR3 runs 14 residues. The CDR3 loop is CASSQALTYNEQFF. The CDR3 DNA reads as TGCGCCAGCAGCCAAGCACTAACCTACAATGAGCAGTTCTTC.

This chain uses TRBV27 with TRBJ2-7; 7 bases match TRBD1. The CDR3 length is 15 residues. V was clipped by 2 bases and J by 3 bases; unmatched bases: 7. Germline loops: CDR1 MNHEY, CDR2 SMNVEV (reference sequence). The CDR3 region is CASSLKVSGGYEQYF. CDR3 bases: TGTGCCAGCAGTTTAAAAGTGTCAGGGGGCTACGAGCAGTACTTC.

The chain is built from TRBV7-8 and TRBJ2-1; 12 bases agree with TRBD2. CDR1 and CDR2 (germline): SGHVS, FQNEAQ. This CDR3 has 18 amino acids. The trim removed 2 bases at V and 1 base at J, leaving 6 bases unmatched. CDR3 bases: TGTGCCAGCAGCTTAAGGGCTAGCGGGGGGGGTTCCTACAATGAGCAGTTCTTC. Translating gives CASSLRASGGGSYNEQFF.

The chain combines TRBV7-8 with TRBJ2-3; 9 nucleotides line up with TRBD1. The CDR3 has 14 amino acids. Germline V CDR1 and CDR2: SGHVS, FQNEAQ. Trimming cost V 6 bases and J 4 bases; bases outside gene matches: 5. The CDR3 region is CASRRDREADTQYF. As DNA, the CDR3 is TGTGCCAGCAGAAGGGACAGGGAAGCAGATACGCAGTATTTT.

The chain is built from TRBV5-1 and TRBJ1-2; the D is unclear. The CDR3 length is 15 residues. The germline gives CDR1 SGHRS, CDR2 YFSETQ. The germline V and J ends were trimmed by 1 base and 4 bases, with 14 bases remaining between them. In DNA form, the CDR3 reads TGCGCCAGCAGCTTGCTTGTAAATTCCCCCTATGGCTACACCTTC. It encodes CASSLLVNSPYGYTF.

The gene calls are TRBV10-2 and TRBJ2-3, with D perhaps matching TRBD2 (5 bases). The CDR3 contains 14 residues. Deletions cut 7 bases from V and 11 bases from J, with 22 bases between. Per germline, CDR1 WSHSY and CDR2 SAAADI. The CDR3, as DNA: TGCGCCAGCAAAAGGACTGGTGGTGTTGAAGAGCAGTATTTT. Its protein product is CASKRTGGVEEQYF.

Here the CDR3 DNA reads TGTGCCATCAACTCAGGGCTCCAGGAGCAGTACTTC. Protein product: CAINSGLQEQYF. The chain links TRBV10-3 to TRBJ2-7, with D maybe TRBD1 (5 bases). This CDR3 spans 12 amino acids. V dropped 7 bases and J dropped 7 bases, with 14 bases sitting between them. Germline CDR1 is ENHRY and CDR2 is SYGVKD.

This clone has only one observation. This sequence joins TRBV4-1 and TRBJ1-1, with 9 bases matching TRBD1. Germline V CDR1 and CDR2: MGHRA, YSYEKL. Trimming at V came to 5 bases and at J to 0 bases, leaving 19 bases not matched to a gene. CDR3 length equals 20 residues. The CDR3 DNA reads TGCGCCAGCAGCACAGAACAGGGGGCAAGGTCCTCTTCAATGAACACTGAAGCTTTCTTT. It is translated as CASSTEQGARSSSMNTEAFF.

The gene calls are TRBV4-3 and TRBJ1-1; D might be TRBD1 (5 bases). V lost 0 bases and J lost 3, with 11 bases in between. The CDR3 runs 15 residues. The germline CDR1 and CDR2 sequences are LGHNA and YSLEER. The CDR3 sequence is CASSQDPGSYTEAFF. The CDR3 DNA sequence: TGCGCCAGCAGCCAAGACCCAGGGTCTTACACTGAAGCTTTCTTT.

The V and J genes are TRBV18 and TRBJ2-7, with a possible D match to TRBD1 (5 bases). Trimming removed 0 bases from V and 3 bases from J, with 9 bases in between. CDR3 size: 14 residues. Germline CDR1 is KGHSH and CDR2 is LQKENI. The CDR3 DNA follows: TGTGCCAGCTCACCACCGGCAGGGATCTACGAGCAGTACTTC. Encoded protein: CASSPPAGIYEQYF. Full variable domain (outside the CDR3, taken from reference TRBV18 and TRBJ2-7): NAGVMQNPRHLVRRRGQEARLRCSPMKGHSHVYWYRQLPEEGLKFMVYLQKENIIDESGMPKERFSAEFPKEGPSILRIQQVVRGDSAAYFCASSPPAGIYEQYFGPGTRLTVT.

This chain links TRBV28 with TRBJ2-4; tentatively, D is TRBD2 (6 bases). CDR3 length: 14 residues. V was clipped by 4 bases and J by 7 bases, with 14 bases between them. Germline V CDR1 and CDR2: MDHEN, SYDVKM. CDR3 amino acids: CASSSRKGRNIQYF. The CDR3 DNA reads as TGTGCCAGCAGTTCTCGGAAGGGGAGGAACATTCAGTACTTC.

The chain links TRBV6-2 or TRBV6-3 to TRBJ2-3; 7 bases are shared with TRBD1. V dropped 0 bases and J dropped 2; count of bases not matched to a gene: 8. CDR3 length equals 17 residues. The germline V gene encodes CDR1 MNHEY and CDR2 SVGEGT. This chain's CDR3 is CASSYSRGRSATDTQYF. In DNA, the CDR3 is TGTGCCAGCAGTTACTCTAGGGGGCGCTCAGCCACAGATACGCAGTATTTT.

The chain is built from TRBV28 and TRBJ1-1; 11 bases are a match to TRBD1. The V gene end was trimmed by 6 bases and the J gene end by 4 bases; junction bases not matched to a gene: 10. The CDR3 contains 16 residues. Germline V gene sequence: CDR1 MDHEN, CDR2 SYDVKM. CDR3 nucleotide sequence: TGTGCCAGCAGGTACCGGACAGGGGGCGGCTTCACTGAAGCTTTCTTT. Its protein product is CASRYRTGGGFTEAFF. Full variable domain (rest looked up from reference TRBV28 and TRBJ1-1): DVKVTQSSRYLVKRTGEKVFLECVQDMDHENMFWYRQDPGLGLRLIYFSYDVKMKEKGDIPEGYSVSREKKERFSLILESASTNQTSMYLCASRYRTGGGFTEAFFGQGTRLTVV.